This T cell receptor (beta chain) was observed in a study of T-cell reconstitution after alpha-beta-depleted transplantation in children. This clonotype has only a few counts. The CDR3 loop spans 14 amino acids. The V end was cut by 4 bases, the J end by 3 bases, with 11 bases between. Germline-derived CDR1 and CDR2 are MNHNS and SASEGT. Unique molecular identifiers were built into the TCRbeta library. TCRdb passed the PCR reads through MiXCR, listing each CDR3 protein once. This repertoire shows a few hundred thousand distinct CDR3 sequences, roughly 10% found once; its top ten account for over 5.5%.

The J gene is TRBJ2-3, the V gene TRBV6-1; TRBD2 is a possible D gene (6 bases). The sequence came from a human donor who donated a stem cell graft to a child with acute lymphoblastic leukemia. The input for sequencing was PBMCs from the stem cell graft donor, taken from the stem cell graft. The CDR3 bases are TGTGCCAGCAGTGTTTCGGGGGATACAGATACGCAGTATTTT. This sequence encodes CASSVSGDTDTQYF.